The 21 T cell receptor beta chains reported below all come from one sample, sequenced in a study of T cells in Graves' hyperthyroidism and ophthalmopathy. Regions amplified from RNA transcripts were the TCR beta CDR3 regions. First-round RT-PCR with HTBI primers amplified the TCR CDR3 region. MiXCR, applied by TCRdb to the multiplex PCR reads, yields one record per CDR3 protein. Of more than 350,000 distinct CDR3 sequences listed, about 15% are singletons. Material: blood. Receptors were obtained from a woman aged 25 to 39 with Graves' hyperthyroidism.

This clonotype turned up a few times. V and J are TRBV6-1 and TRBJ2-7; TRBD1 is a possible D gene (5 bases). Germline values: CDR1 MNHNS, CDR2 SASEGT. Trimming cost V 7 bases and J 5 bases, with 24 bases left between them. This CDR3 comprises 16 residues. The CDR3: CASTVDIESSWNEQYF. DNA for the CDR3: TGTGCCAGCACCGTGGACATTGAGTCCTCTTGGAACGAGCAGTACTTC.

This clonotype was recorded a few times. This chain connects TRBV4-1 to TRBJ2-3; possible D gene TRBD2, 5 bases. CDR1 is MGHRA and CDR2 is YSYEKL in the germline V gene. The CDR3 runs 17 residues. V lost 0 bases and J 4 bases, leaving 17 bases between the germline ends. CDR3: CASSQDRGVGLSDTQYF. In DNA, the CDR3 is TGCGCCAGCAGCCAAGATCGGGGTGTGGGATTGTCAGATACGCAGTATTTT.

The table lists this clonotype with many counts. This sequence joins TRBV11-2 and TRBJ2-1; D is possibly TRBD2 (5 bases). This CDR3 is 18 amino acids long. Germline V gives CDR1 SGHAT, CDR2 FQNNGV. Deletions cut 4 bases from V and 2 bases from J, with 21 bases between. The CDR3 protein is CASSSYFGAVPAYNEQFF. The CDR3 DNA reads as TGTGCCAGCAGCTCCTACTTCGGAGCGGTTCCAGCCTACAATGAGCAGTTCTTC.

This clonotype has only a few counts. The CDR3 spells CASSLQGRGTEAFF. The CDR3 coding sequence is TGCGCCAGCAGCTTGCAGGGGCGCGGCACTGAAGCTTTCTTT. The chain has TRBV5-1 and TRBJ1-1; tentative D call: TRBD1 (6 bases). The CDR3 is made up of 14 amino acids. V lost 1 base, J lost 4 bases, and 11 bases lay in between. Per the germline V gene, CDR1 is SGHRS and CDR2 is YFSETQ.

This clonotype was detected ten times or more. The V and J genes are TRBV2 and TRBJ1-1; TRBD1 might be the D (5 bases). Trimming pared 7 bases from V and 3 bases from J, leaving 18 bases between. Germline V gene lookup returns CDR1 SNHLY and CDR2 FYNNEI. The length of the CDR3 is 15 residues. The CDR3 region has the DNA TGTGCCAGCATCGGGGGGGTCGCCAGGGACACTGAAGCTTTCTTT. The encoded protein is CASIGGVARDTEAFF.

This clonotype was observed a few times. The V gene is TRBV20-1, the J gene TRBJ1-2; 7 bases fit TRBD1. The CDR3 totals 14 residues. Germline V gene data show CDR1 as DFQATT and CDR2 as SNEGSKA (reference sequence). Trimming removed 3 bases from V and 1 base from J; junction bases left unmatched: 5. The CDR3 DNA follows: TGCAGTGCTAGGCCCGGACAGGATAACTATGGCTACACCTTC. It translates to CSARPGQDNYGYTF.

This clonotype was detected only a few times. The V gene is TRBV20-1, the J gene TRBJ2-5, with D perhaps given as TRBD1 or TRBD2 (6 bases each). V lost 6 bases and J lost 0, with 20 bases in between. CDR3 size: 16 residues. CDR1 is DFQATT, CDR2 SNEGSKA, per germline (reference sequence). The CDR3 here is CSAPTGGVGYQETQYF. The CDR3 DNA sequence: TGCAGTGCCCCGACCGGGGGCGTGGGGTACCAAGAGACCCAGTACTTC.

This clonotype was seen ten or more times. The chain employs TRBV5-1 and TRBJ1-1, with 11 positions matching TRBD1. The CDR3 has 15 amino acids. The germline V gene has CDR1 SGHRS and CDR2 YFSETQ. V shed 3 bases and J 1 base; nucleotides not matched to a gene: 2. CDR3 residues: CASSYGQGANTEAFF. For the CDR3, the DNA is TGCGCCAGCAGCTACGGACAGGGGGCGAACACTGAAGCTTTCTTT.

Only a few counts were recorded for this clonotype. The chain's CDR3 is CAISDSSRTAQETQYF. The CDR3 bases are TGTGCCATCAGTGACTCCAGCCGGACTGCGCAAGAGACCCAGTACTTC. V gene TRBV10-3 combines with J gene TRBJ2-5, with D maybe TRBD2 (5 bases). Trimming shortened V by 3 bases and J by 2 bases, and 16 bases separated the two germline ends. CDR1 is ENHRY, CDR2 SYGVKD, per germline. The CDR3 sequence is 16 residues long.

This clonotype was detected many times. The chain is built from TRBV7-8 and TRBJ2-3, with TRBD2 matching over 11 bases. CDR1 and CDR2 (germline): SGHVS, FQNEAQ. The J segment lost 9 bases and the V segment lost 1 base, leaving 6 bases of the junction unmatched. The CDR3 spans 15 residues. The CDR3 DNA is TGTGCCAGCAGCTTAGAGTGGTCTAGCGGGAGGACGCAGTATTTT. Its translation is CASSLEWSSGRTQYF.

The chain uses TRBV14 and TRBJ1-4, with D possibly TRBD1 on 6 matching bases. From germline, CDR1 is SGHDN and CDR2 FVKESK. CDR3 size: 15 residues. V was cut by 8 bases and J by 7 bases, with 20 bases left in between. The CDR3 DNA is TGTGCCAGCTCTCCCATTGGGGGGGCGGGTGAAAAACTGTTTTTT. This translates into CASSPIGGAGEKLFF.

DNA of the CDR3: TGTGCCAGCAGTTACTCGAGTGGGAACAATGAGCAGTTCTTC. Residues: CASSYSSGNNEQFF. The gene calls are TRBV6-5 and TRBJ2-1; D call uncertain. CDR1 and CDR2 (germline): MNHEY, SVGAGI. There are 14 residues in the CDR3. V was shortened by 0 bases and J by 5 bases, with 8 bases between the two germline ends.

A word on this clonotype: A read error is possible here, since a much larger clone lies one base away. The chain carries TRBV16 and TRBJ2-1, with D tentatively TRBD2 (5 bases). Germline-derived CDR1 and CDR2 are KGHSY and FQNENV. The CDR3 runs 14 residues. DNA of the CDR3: TGTGCCAGCATTACGGTGGACTCCTACAATGAGCAGTCCTTC. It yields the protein CASITVDSYNEQSF.

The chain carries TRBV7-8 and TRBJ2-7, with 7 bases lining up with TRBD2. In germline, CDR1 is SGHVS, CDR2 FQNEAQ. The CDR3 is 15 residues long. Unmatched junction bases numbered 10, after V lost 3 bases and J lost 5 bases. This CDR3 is CASSFEAGRQDEQYF. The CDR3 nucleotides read TGTGCCAGCAGCTTCGAAGCGGGACGTCAGGACGAGCAGTACTTC.

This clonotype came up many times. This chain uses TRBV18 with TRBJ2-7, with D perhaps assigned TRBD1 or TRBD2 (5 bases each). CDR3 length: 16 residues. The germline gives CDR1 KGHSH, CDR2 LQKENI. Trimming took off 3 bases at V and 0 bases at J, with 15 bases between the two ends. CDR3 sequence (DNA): TGTGCCAGCTCACCCGGGGCCGGGACGAACTCCTACGAGCAGTACTTC. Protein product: CASSPGAGTNSYEQYF.

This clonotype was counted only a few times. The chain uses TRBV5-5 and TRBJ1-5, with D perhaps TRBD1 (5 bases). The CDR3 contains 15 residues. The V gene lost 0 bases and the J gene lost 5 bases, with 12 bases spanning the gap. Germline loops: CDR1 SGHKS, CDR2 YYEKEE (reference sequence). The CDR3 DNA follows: TGTGCCAGCAGCTTGGGGGGCCAAGGGGATCAGCCCCAGCATTTT. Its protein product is CASSLGGQGDQPQHF.

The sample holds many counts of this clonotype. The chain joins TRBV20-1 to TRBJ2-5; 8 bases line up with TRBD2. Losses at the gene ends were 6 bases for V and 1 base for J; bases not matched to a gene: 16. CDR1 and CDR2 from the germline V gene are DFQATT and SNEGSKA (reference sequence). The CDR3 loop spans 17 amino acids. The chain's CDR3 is CSASNRRPGGPQETQYF. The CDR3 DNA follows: TGCAGTGCCTCTAACCGAAGGCCGGGAGGGCCCCAAGAGACCCAGTACTTC.

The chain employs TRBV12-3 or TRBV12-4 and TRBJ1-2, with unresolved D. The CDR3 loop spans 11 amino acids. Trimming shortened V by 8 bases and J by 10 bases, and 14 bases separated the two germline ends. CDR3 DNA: TGTGCCAGCGCCCGAACAGCGAACTACACCTTC. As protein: CASARTANYTF.

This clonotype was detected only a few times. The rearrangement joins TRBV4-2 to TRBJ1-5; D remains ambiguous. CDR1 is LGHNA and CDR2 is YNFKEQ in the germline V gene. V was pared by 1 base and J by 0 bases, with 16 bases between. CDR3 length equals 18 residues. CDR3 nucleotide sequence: TGTGCCAGCAGCCAAGGGGCAGGCGAGACATATAGCAATCAGCCCCAGCATTTT. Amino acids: CASSQGAGETYSNQPQHF.

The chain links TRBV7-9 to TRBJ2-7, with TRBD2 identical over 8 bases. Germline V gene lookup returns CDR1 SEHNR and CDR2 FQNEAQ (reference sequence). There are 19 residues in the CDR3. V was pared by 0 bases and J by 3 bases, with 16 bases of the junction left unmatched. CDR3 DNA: TGTGCCAGCAGCTTAGCGCTGGGGACGACACTAGCGGCGAACTACGAGCAGTACTTC. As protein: CASSLALGTTLAANYEQYF.

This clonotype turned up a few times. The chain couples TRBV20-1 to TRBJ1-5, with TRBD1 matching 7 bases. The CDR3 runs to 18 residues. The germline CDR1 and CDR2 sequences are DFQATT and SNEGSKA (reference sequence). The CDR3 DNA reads TGCGCCCACGAAGTGCTAACCACAAGGGGGCGAAACAATCAGCCCCAGCATTTT. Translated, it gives CAHEVLTTRGRNNQPQHF.